The T cell receptor beta chain under discussion was sequenced for a study of cytomegalovirus exposure and HLA in healthy donors. The CDR3 sequence is 13 residues long. From germline, CDR1 is SGHNT and CDR2 YENEEA. Trimming left V 8 bases short and J 2 bases short, with 13 bases between. Healthy bone marrow donors made up the donors. General study results and limits: An analysis that came later showed most CMV-associated TCR beta chains appearing HLA-restricted. Follow-up analysis later connected one missense variant in DCLRE1C with trimming of TCR beta V- and J-genes. Specific recognition of CMV antigens was confirmed in vitro for a few chains (all CMV-associated).

For this clone: The antigen remains unidentified. The identical CDR3 is also encoded by other nucleotide sequences in the sample.

The PCR was carried out with 60 Vbeta primers and 13 Jbeta primers. Repertoires were generated with immunoSEQ multiplex PCR, while TCRdb's copy carries only in-frame clones and drops some. Of roughly 120,000 clones in the sample, around 64% were seen once. Sequenced sample: PBMCs. The TCR comes from a woman aged 25 to 39 in good health and CMV-seronegative. The chain couples TRBV11-3 to TRBJ2-7; D perhaps matches TRBD2 (5 bases). The CDR3 DNA sequence: TGTGCCAGCCCAAGCGGCAAACCCTACGAGCAGTACTTC. This gives the protein CASPSGKPYEQYF.